This T cell receptor (beta chain) was sequenced during a study of cytomegalovirus exposure and HLA in healthy donors. Findings and limits, study-wide: TCR beta V segments were, for the most part, productive about 87% or about 30% of the time in an earlier analysis. As a later analysis showed, several of the most significant clusters appeared to be linked to common viral pathogens. On later analysis, the bulk of CMV-associated TCR beta chains appeared to be HLA-restricted. A cluster of highly shared sequence variants was likely a sequencing artifact.

For this clone: The antigen is undetermined.

Primers included in the PCR were 60 Vbeta and 13 Jbeta primers. Profiled with immunoSEQ multiplex PCR; TCRdb holds only in-frame clones, not every one. The sample has approximately 160,000 clones, about 82% seen once. Looked up from germline, CDR1 is SGHDN and CDR2 is FVKESK. The CDR3 is 16 residues long. Trimming cost V 0 bases and J 0 bases, with 12 bases left between them. The chain has TRBV14 and TRBJ2-7; the D gene is possibly TRBD1 (6 bases). Sequencing was done on a sample of PBMCs. This TCR derives from a female donor in good health and CMV-seronegative. The CDR3 here is CASSQEAGAYSYEQYF. The CDR3 DNA sequence: TGTGCCAGCAGCCAAGAAGCAGGGGCCTACTCCTACGAGCAGTACTTC.